Listed here are 23 T cell receptor beta chains from one sample, sequenced in a study of blood T cells in healthy people across ages (dated by TCRdb to 2013 to 2016). The library was produced with 5' RACE. These reads were obtained on an Illumina HiSeq 2500. The second PCR ran for roughly 7 to 11 cycles and used a J-beta primer mix along with a sample-barcoded 5' primer. In-frame beta chains were kept once TCRdb had trimmed the public reads at Q25 with fastp and called clones with MiXCR. Each CDR3 protein gets just one entry, which takes the most common genes and DNA from the rows behind it. The sample has hundreds of thousands of distinct CDR3 sequences on record, 20% to 25% of them singletons. The biggest ten clones account for roughly 3.6% of the sample. Sequenced material: blood. Source of these receptors: a man in his 70s in good health.

The chain employs TRBV5-1 and TRBJ2-4, with 8 bases lining up with TRBD1. The CDR3 sequence is 14 residues long. Germline CDR1 and CDR2: SGHRS and YFSETQ. Germline trimming cut 3 bases from V and 8 bases from J; bases unmatched to any gene: 7. The CDR3 DNA reads as TGCGCCAGCAGCTCTACAGGGGGTGGTCACATTCAGTACTTC. Translation gives CASSSTGGGHIQYF.

The gene calls are TRBV6-1 and TRBJ2-7, with TRBD1 matching 9 bases. The CDR3 loop spans 12 amino acids. Germline CDR1 MNHNS, CDR2 SASEGT. V was clipped by 7 bases and J by 3 bases; unmatched bases: 1. For the CDR3, the DNA is TGTGCCAGCAAGGGACAGGGCTACGAGCAGTACTTC. It specifies CASKGQGYEQYF.

The J gene is TRBJ2-5, the V gene TRBV20-1; D unclear. Germline V lookup: CDR1 DFQATT, CDR2 SNEGSKA (reference sequence). With 6 bases removed from V and 2 bases from J, the gap between germline ends came to 13 bases. CDR3 size: 13 residues. In nucleotides, the CDR3 is TGCAGTGCCGGTGGGGAAACTCAAGAGACCCAGTACTTC. This sequence encodes CSAGGETQETQYF.

The CDR3 DNA reads as TGCAGTGCCCTTCCTCCGGGACAGGGAGACTATGGCTACACCTTC. Translation gives CSALPPGQGDYGYTF. J is TRBJ1-2 and V is TRBV20-1; 9 positions match TRBD1. The CDR3 runs to 15 residues. The ends lost 6 bases at V and 3 bases at J; junction bases unmatched: 11. In germline, CDR1 is DFQATT, CDR2 SNEGSKA (reference sequence).

The rearrangement uses TRBV7-2 and TRBJ2-5; D tentatively reads TRBD1 or TRBD2 (5 bases each). The assigned J gene may be wrong: the sequence end matches TRBJ2-1 better. The CDR3 consists of 15 residues. Germline CDR1 reads SGHTA; CDR2 reads FQGNSA. DNA for the CDR3: TGTGCCAGCAGCTTAGGGGGGACCCCTCCATTTGAGCAGTTCTTC. Translation: CASSLGGTPPFEQFF.

To note about this clonotype: This may come from a read error, since a much larger clone is one base off. J is TRBJ1-3 and V is TRBV20-1; no clear D gene. From germline, CDR1 is DFQATT and CDR2 SNEGSKA (reference sequence). The CDR3 is 15 amino acids. CDR3 nucleotide sequence: TGCAGTGCCCAAGAGGACGTAAACTCTGGAGACACCATATATTTT. Protein product: CSAQEDVNSGDTIYF.

This clonotype came up a few times. The rearrangement uses TRBV20-1 and TRBJ2-1; no reliable D call. V shed 2 bases and J shed 4 bases, with 12 bases lying between them. The length of the CDR3 is 14 residues. Per germline, CDR1 DFQATT and CDR2 SNEGSKA (reference sequence). In nucleotides, the CDR3 is TGCAGTGCTAGACGTGGGTTAGGGTACAATGAGCAGTTCTTC. Its protein product is CSARRGLGYNEQFF.

The chain has TRBV20-1 and TRBJ2-7; D is unclear. Germline-derived CDR1 and CDR2 are DFQATT and SNEGSKA (reference sequence). Deletions cut 0 bases from V and 4 bases from J, with 10 bases between. The CDR3 covers 13 residues. CDR3 nucleotides: TGCAGTGCTAGAGATCGGAGAGGATACGAGCAGTACTTC. This encodes CSARDRRGYEQYF.

Many counts were recorded for this clonotype. This chain joins TRBV7-3 and TRBJ2-1; 7 positions agree with TRBD2. V lost 0 bases to trimming and J lost 6 bases; unmatched junction nucleotides: 5. Looked up from germline, CDR1 is SGHTA and CDR2 is FQGTGA. This CDR3 region has 15 residues. CDR3 coding DNA: TGTGCCAGCAGCTTAACGCCTAGCGGATTCAATGAGCAGTTCTTC. It codes for CASSLTPSGFNEQFF.

The chain is built from TRBV6-5 and TRBJ2-5; TRBD2 is a possible D gene (6 bases). Looked up from germline, CDR1 is MNHEY and CDR2 is SVGAGI. V lost 4 bases and J lost 6, with 15 bases in between. This CDR3 is built from 14 residues. The CDR3 loop is CASSSTGVSKTQYF. DNA for the CDR3: TGTGCCAGCAGTTCCACGGGGGTCTCGAAGACCCAGTACTTC.

This clonotype has at least ten counts. The chain couples TRBV5-1 to TRBJ2-1; D remains unclear. Trimming cost V 5 bases and J 0 bases, with 12 bases left between them. CDR1 SGHRS and CDR2 YFSETQ come from the germline V gene. This CDR3 has 15 residues. The CDR3 nucleotides are TGCGCCAGCAGTCCCGGAGCTAGCTCCTACAATGAGCAGTTCTTC. Translation: CASSPGASSYNEQFF.

CDR3 DNA: TGCAGCGTTTCCCATTTGGGGCCGTGGGGCTACACCTTC. Translating it yields CSVSHLGPWGYTF. The rearrangement joins TRBV29-1 to TRBJ1-2; a possible D gene is TRBD1 (5 bases). Germline V gene data show CDR1 as SQVTM and CDR2 as ANQGSEA. This CDR3 is built from 13 residues. Trimming removed 5 bases at V and 8 bases at J, with 18 bases between.

This clonotype has at least ten counts. Written as DNA, the CDR3 is TGTGCCAGCAGCTTGCTCGGGATGAACACTGAAGCTTTCTTT. It encodes CASSLLGMNTEAFF. This rearrangement joins TRBV5-6 to TRBJ1-1; D not resolved. Deletions cut 1 base from V and 0 bases from J, with 7 bases between. CDR3 size: 14 residues. CDR1 SGHDT and CDR2 YYEEEE come from the germline V gene.

The rearrangement uses TRBV4-2 and TRBJ2-7; D may be TRBD2 (6 bases). Germline V gene lookup returns CDR1 LGHNA and CDR2 YNFKEQ. The CDR3 sequence is 13 residues long. V lost 6 bases and J 5 bases, leaving 14 bases between the germline ends. The CDR3 nucleotides are TGTGCCAGCAGGCAAAGTAGCGGTGACGAGCAGTACTTC. Its translation is CASRQSSGDEQYF.

This clonotype appeared many times. The chain employs TRBV12-3 or TRBV12-4 and TRBJ1-2; D is undetermined. Between the trimmed V and J ends, which lost 2 bases and 0 bases, there was a span of 4 bases. The CDR3 extends over 13 amino acids. The CDR3 reads CASSLQANYGYTF. As DNA, the CDR3 is TGTGCCAGCAGTTTACAAGCTAACTATGGCTACACCTTC.

V is TRBV11-2 and J is TRBJ2-7; TRBD1 agrees at 9 bases. The CDR3 contains 13 residues. After removal of 3 bases from V and 7 bases from J, the junction contained 4 bases not matched to a gene. CDR1 and CDR2 (germline): SGHAT, FQNNGV. This chain's CDR3 is CASSFDRGREQYF. The CDR3 nucleotides read TGTGCCAGCAGCTTTGACAGGGGGAGGGAGCAGTACTTC.

The chain joins TRBV6-5 to TRBJ2-7, with D possibly being TRBD1 (5 bases). The CDR3 runs to 16 residues. Trimming pared 6 bases from V and 2 bases from J, leaving 20 bases between. CDR1 is MNHEY and CDR2 is SVGAGI in the germline V gene. The CDR3: CASSTLGRAQTYEQYF. The CDR3 nucleotides read TGTGCCAGCAGCACCTTGGGGCGCGCACAAACCTACGAGCAGTACTTC.

V usage is TRBV9 and J usage is TRBJ2-5; possible D gene TRBD2, 6 bases. The V and J ends lost 3 bases and 2 bases respectively, with 11 bases between them. This CDR3 contains 14 residues. The germline V gene has CDR1 SGDLS and CDR2 YYNGEE. This chain's CDR3 is CASSGTSLQETQYF. Here the CDR3 DNA reads TGTGCCAGCAGCGGCACTAGCCTTCAAGAGACCCAGTACTTC.

The table lists this clonotype with many counts. The gene calls are TRBV7-9 and TRBJ2-1; no firm D call. Per the germline V gene, CDR1 is SEHNR and CDR2 is FQNEAQ (reference sequence). V shed 0 bases and J shed 7 bases, with 7 bases lying between them. The CDR3 spans 13 residues. The DNA for the CDR3 is TGTGCCAGCAGCTTAGCCAATCAAAATGAGCAGTTCTTC. Translating gives CASSLANQNEQFF. Full variable domain (outside the CDR3, taken from reference TRBV7-9 and TRBJ2-1): DTGVSQNPRHKITKRGQNVTFRCDPISEHNRLYWYRQTLGQGPEFLTYFQNEAQLEKSRLLSDRFSAERPKGSFSTLEIQRTEQGDSAMYLCASSLANQNEQFFGPGTRLTVL.

This chain uses TRBV7-9 with TRBJ2-7; D remains unclear. V lost 4 bases and J lost 1, with 8 bases in between. The V gene's germline CDR1 is SEHNR and CDR2 FQNEAQ (reference sequence). The CDR3 has 13 residues. CDR3 in amino acids: CASSSPESYEQYF. The CDR3 bases are TGTGCCAGCAGCTCCCCCGAGTCCTACGAGCAGTACTTC.

This clonotype was observed many times. J is TRBJ2-3 and V is TRBV3-1; possible D gene TRBD2, 5 bases. V lost 7 bases to trimming and J lost 1 base, with 12 bases between them. The CDR3 is made up of 14 amino acids. The germline V gene has CDR1 LGHDT and CDR2 YNNKEL (reference sequence). CDR3 in amino acids: CASINSGGTDTQYF. The CDR3 nucleotides read TGTGCCAGCATAAACAGCGGAGGCACAGATACGCAGTATTTT.

This clonotype was detected a few times. The chain links TRBV27 to TRBJ2-3; 7 bases map to TRBD1. Trimming at V came to 4 bases and at J to 0 bases, leaving 4 bases not matched to a gene. The CDR3 spans 15 residues. CDR1 MNHEY and CDR2 SMNVEV come from the germline V gene (reference sequence). The CDR3 DNA sequence: TGTGCCAGCAGTTGGGGGACAGCTAGCACAGATACGCAGTATTTT. The encoded protein is CASSWGTASTDTQYF.

The chain recombines TRBV4-1 with TRBJ2-5, with 10 bases identical to TRBD2. The DNA matches TRBJ2-7 better at its end, which makes the J call doubtful. The CDR3 sequence is 15 residues long. Germline V lookup: CDR1 MGHRA, CDR2 YSYEKL. CDR3 protein: CASSQDSGRAYEQYF. CDR3 sequence (DNA): TGCGCCAGCAGCCAAGACAGCGGGAGGGCCTACGAGCAGTACTTC.